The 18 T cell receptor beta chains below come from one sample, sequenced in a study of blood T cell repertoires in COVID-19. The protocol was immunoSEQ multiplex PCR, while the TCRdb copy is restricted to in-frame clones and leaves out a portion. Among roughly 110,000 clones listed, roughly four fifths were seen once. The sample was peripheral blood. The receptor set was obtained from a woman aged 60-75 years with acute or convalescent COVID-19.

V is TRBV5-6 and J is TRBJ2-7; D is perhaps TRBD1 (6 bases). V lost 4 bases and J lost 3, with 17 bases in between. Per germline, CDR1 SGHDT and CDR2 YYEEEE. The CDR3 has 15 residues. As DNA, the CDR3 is TGTGCCAGCAGCCGGGACCCTACAGGGAACTACGAGCAGTACTTC. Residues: CASSRDPTGNYEQYF.

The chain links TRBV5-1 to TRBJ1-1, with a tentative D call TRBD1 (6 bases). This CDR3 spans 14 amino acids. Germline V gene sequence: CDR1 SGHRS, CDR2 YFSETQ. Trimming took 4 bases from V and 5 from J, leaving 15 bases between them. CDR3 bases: TGCGCCAGCAGCGCAAGCACAGGGTTAACTGAAGCTTTCTTT. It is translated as CASSASTGLTEAFF.

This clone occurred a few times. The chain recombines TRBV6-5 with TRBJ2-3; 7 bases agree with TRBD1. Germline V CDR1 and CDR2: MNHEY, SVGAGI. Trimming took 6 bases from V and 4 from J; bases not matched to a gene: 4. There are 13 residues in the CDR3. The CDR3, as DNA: TGTGCCAGCAGCAGACAGGGCTCAGATACGCAGTATTTT. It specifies CASSRQGSDTQYF.

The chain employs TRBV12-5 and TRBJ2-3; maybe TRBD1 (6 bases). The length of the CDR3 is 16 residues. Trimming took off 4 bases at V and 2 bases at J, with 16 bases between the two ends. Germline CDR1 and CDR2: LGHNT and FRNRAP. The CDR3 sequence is CASGSTLGGATDTQYF. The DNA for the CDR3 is TGTGCTAGTGGTTCTACCCTAGGGGGAGCCACAGATACGCAGTATTTT. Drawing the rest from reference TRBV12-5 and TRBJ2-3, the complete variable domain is DARVTQTPRHKVTEMGQEVTMRCQPILGHNTVFWYRQTMMQGLELLAYFRNRAPLDDSGMPKDRFSAEMPDATLATLKIQPSEPRDSAVYFCASGSTLGGATDTQYFGPGTRLTVL.

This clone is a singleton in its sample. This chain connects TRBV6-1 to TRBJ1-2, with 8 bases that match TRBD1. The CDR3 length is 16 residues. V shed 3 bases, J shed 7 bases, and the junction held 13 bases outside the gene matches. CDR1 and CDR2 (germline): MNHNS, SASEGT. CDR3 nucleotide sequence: TGTGCCAGCAGTGATCAGGGGGCGCTACCCTCTTCTGGCTACACCTTC. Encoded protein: CASSDQGALPSSGYTF.

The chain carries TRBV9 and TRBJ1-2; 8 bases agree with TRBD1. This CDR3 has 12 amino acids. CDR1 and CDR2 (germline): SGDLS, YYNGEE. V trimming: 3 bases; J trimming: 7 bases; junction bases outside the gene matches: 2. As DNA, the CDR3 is TGTGCCAGCAGCGCGACAGGGGTTGGCTACACCTTC. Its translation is CASSATGVGYTF.

CDR3 in DNA: TGTGCCAGTAGTAGTCGGACAGGGAATGGCTACACCTTC. It yields the protein CASSSRTGNGYTF. This chain links TRBV19 with TRBJ1-2, with 8 bases matching TRBD1. This CDR3 region has 13 residues. The germline gives CDR1 LNHDA, CDR2 SQIVND (reference sequence). V gave up 4 bases and J gave up 6 bases; unmatched junction bases: 4.

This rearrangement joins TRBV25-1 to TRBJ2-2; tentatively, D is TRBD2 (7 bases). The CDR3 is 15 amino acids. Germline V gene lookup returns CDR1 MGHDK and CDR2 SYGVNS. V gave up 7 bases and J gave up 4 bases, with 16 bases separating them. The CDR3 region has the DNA TGTGCCAGCACCGAAGGGGGGAGGGCCACCGGGGAGCTGTTTTTT. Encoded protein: CASTEGGRATGELFF.

This chain's CDR3 is CASSDGVFGYTF. Written as DNA, the CDR3 is TGTGCCAGCAGTGACGGGGTTTTCGGCTACACCTTC. The V and J genes are TRBV6-1 and TRBJ1-2; D call uncertain. This CDR3 has 12 amino acids. Germline V CDR1 and CDR2: MNHNS, SASEGT. Trimming shortened V by 3 bases and J by 8 bases, and 10 bases separated the two germline ends.

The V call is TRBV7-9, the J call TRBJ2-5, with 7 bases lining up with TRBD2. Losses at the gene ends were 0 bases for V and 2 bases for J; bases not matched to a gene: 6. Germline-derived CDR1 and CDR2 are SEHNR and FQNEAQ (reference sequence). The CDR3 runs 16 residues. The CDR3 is CASSLAQASGQETQYF. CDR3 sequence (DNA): TGTGCCAGCAGCTTAGCGCAGGCTAGCGGTCAAGAGACCCAGTACTTC.

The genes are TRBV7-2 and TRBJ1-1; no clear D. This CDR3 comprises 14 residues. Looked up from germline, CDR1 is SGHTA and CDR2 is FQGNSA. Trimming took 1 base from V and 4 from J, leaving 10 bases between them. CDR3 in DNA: TGTGCCAGCAGCTTAGGGGTGGAGACCACTGAAGCTTTCTTT. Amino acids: CASSLGVETTEAFF. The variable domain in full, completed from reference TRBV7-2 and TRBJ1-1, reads GAGVSQSPSNKVTEKGKDVELRCDPISGHTALYWYRQSLGQGLEFLIYFQGNSAPDKSGLPSDRFSAERTGGSVSTLTIQRTQQEDSAVYLCASSLGVETTEAFFGQGTRLTVV.

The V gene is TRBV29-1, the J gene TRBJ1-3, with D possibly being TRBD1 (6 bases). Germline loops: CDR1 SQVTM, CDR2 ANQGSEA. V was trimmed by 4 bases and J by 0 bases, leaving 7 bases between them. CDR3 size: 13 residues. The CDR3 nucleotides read TGCAGCGTTGGACAGGTCTCTGGAAACACCATATATTTT. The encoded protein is CSVGQVSGNTIYF.

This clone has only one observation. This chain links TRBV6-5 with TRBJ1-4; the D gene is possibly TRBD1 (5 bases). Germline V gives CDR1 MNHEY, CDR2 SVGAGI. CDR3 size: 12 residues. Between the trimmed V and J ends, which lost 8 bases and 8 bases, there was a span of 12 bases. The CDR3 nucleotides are TGTGCCAGCTCTAGGGGCCGGGAAAAACTGTTTTTT. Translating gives CASSRGREKLFF.

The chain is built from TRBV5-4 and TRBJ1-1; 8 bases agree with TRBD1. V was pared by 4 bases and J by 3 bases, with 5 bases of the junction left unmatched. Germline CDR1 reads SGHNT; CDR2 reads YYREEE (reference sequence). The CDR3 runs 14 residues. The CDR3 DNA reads TGTGCCAGCAGCCCGGACAGGGCCTACACTGAAGCTTTCTTT. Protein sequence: CASSPDRAYTEAFF.

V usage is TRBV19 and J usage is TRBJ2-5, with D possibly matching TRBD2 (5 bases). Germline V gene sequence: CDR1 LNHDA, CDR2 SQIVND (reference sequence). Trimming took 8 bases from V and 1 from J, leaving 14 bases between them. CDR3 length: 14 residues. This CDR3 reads CASGPGGFQETQYF. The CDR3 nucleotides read TGTGCCAGTGGCCCCGGAGGTTTCCAAGAGACCCAGTACTTC.

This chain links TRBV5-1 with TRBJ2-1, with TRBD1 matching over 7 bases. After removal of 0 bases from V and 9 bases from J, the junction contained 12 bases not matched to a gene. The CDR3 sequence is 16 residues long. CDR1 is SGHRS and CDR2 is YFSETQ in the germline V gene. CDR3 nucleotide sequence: TGCGCCAGCAGCTTGGAAGGGACAGTCCAGTATTTTGAGCAGTTCTTC. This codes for CASSLEGTVQYFEQFF. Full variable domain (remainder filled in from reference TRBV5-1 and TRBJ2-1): KAGVTQTPRYLIKTRGQQVTLSCSPISGHRSVSWYQQTPGQGLQFLFEYFSETQRNKGNFPGRFSGRQFSNSRSEMNVSTLELGDSALYLCASSLEGTVQYFEQFFGPGTRLTVL.

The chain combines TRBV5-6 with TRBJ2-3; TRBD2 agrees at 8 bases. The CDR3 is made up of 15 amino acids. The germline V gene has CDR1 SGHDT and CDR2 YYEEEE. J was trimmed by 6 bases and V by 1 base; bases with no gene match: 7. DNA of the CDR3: TGTGCCAGCAGCTTGCGGGGGGGCCTAGGGGATACGCAGTATTTT. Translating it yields CASSLRGGLGDTQYF.

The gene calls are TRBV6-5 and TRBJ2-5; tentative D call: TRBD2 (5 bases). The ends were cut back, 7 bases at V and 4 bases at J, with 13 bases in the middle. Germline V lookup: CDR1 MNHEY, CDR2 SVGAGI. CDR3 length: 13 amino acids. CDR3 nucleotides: TGTGCCAGCACGAGGGTTGGTGGAGAGACCCAGTACTTC. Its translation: CASTRVGGETQYF.